This entry features one T cell receptor (beta chain) sequence. This clonotype was seen many times. Its antigen remains undetermined. Base qualities are not recorded, but no much larger clone differs from it by a single base. The germline ends are 16 bases apart after V is trimmed by 0 bases and J by 13 bases. The germline V gene (reference sequence) specifies LGHDT as CDR1 and YNNKEL as CDR2. The CDR3 covers 14 residues, taking in both the cysteine and the phenylalanine. Only the CDR3 region is kept as DNA, spanning 42 bases read in frame from base 1. Sample time point, as interpreted from the label and publication: longitudinal time-point 2. The healthy controls were volunteers from a blood bank in Maryland, USA. For unsorted PBMC libraries, 2 million PBMCs were used after storage in RNAlater at -80 degrees C until RNA extraction. Peripheral blood was subjected to Ficoll-Hypaque density gradient centrifugation to isolate PBMCs, which were then cryopreserved in liquid nitrogen.

To synthesize cDNA, template-switch 5'RACE was performed with a primer carrying a 10-nucleotide random unique molecular identifier so that each TCR transcript was tagged. Every sequencing run yielded over 180 million TCR-beta sequences covering 15-18 subjects. Total RNA was extracted with the RNeasy kit. Using the KAPA Real-time Library Amplification kit, TCR-beta VDJ regions were amplified with primers for the TCR constant region and the 5'RACE anchor. A first PCR added sample indexes and Illumina adaptors, and a second PCR then raised library yield. After Ampure bead purification, the roughly 650 bp TCR product was size-selected on a 2% E-gel SizeSelection system. Before pooling, libraries had their quality checked on a Bioanalyzer, their concentration measured with Qubit, and their quantity determined with the Kapa Library Quantification kit. Paired-end 2 x 150 bp sequencing of the libraries was performed on an Illumina HiSeq 2500. To increase sequence diversity, about 24-32% phiX was spiked into each library pool. In the original analysis: The quality-filtered reads were processed with the UMI-based MiGEC pipeline, whose error correction step removed more than 85% of the raw TCR sequences. VDJ genes were aligned to IMGT germline references, and clonotypes were defined by unique CDR3 amino acid sequence plus V-J genes. Clonal expansion, Shannon diversity, and CDR3 relatedness (CalcPairwiseDistances, ClusterSamples) were evaluated with VDJtools, and phylogenetic trees were built with CLCbio workbench. Expanded clones were defined as having at least 8 unique UMIs, based on coefficient-of-variation modelling across technical triplicates. In-frame beta chains were kept once TCRdb had trimmed the public reads at Q25 with fastp and called clones with MiXCR. Rows merge per CDR3 protein into single entries with the most common DNA and genes. The V and J calls, along with clone size, are taken from TCRdb and not from the paper's own processing. The sample contains some 60,000 distinct CDR3 sequences, about 10% of them found a single time. Of the sample, about an eighth falls within the top ten clones.

The data were taken from a study of neurological immune-mediated disorders (dated by TCRdb to 2018 to 2020). Some background on the complete study: The study compared peripheral blood TCR-beta repertoires of HTLV-I-associated myelopathy (HAM/TSP) patients, multiple sclerosis patients and healthy controls using UMI-based sequencing. Longitudinal samples, technical triplicates and paired sorted CD4+ and CD8+ T-cell subsets, alongside PBMC samples, were included among the 106 TCR-beta libraries. Longitudinal HAM/TSP and healthy donors were sampled at 3 time-points each (about 3-40 month intervals). The cohort included about 66 subjects: about 15 with HAM/TSP, around 34 with multiple sclerosis, and 20 healthy controls.

What the work shows at the level of the full study, not this receptor alone: No identical CDR3 amino acid sequences were found to be shared among expanded clones across subjects, suggesting that TCR-beta repertoires were private in all groups. TCR clonal expansion was highest in HAM/TSP patients and lowest in MS patients, with MS patients falling below even healthy controls.

The clonotype originates from a young man in good health. Sequencing was done on a sample of PBMCs. This chain is built from TRBV3-1 and TRBJ2-1; the best D guess is TRBD2, with 6 bases matching. The DNA is as follows: TGTGCCAGCAGCCAAGATTGGAGGCGGGAACGACAGTTCTTC. Translation gives CASSQDWRRERQFF.